The following is a T cell receptor (beta chain) sequence with its context. Within the sample, other DNA sequences also encode this same CDR3. The CDR3 has 12 residues. CDR1 and CDR2 from the germline V gene are LGHDT and YNNKEL (reference sequence). Trimming shortened V by 1 base and J by 4 bases, and 2 bases separated the two germline ends. This sample is part of a study of control samples from healthy donors and cancer patients. Sequenced by immunoSEQ multiplex PCR; TCRdb stores in-frame clones only, minus some. The sample records roughly 400,000 clones, approximately 90% being singletons. This sequence originates from a man aged 40-49 years with head and neck cancer. The rearrangement uses TRBV3-1 (or the pseudogene TRBV3-2) and TRBJ1-5; D unclear. Sequencing was performed on PBMCs. This CDR3 reads CASSQVNQPQHF. For the CDR3, the DNA is TGTGCCAGCAGCCAAGTTAATCAGCCCCAGCATTTT.